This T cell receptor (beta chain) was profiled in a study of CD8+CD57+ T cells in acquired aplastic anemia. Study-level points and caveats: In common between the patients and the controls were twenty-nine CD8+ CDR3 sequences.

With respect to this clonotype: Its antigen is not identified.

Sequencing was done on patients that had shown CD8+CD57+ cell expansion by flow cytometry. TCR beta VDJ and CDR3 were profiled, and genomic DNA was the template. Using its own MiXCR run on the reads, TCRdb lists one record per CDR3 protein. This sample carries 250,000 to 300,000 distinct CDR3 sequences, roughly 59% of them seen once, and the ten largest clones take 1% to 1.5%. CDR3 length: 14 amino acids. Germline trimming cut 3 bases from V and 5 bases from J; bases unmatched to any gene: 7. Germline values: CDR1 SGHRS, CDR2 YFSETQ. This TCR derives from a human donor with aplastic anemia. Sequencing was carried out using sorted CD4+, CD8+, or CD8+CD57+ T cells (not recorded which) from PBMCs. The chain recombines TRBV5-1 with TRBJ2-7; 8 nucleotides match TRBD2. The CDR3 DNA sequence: TGCGCCAGCAGCTCTGGACTAGCTCGAGACGAGCAGTACTTC. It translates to CASSSGLARDEQYF.